These 18 T cell receptor beta chains originate from one sample sequenced in a study of T cells in Graves' hyperthyroidism and ophthalmopathy. The source material, RNA transcripts, was used to amplify TCR beta CDR3 regions. A first-round RT-PCR of the TCR CDR3 used the HTBI primer set. TCRdb re-analysed the multiplex PCR reads in MiXCR, keeping a single row per CDR3 protein. The top ten clones hold 17% of a sample with around 520,000 distinct CDR3 sequences, approximately 14% of them seen once. The sequencing sample was made of blood. The receptors originated from a woman aged 18 to 35 with Graves' hyperthyroidism.

The table lists this clonotype with many counts. V usage is TRBV6-5 and J usage is TRBJ1-1; TRBD1 is a possible D gene (6 bases). The CDR3 loop spans 15 amino acids. V was trimmed by 0 bases and J by 5 bases, leaving 13 bases between them. Looked up from germline, CDR1 is MNHEY and CDR2 is SVGAGI. The CDR3 sequence is CASSYSGGARTEAFF. The CDR3 nucleotides read TGTGCCAGCAGTTACTCGGGGGGCGCGAGGACTGAAGCTTTCTTT.

This clonotype turned up a few times. A much larger clone is a single base away; this may be a read error. The chain combines TRBV29-1 with TRBJ1-2; D is ambiguous. Germline CDR1 SQVTM, CDR2 ANQGSEA. V was shortened by 6 bases and J by 4 bases, with 9 bases between the two germline ends. The CDR3 loop spans 11 amino acids. DNA of the CDR3: TGCAGCGTCCGGGCCGGCTATGGCTACACCTTC. Translation: CSVRAGYGYTF.

This clonotype was counted at least ten times. This chain links TRBV6-5 with TRBJ2-7; 7 nucleotides match TRBD1. Germline V gene data show CDR1 as MNHEY and CDR2 as SVGAGI. This CDR3 is built from 17 residues. V dropped 0 bases and J dropped 2; count of bases not matched to a gene: 10. The chain's CDR3 is CASSYSRGQLMAYEQYF. CDR3 DNA: TGTGCCAGCAGTTACTCGAGGGGACAGTTAATGGCCTACGAGCAGTACTTC.

Only a few counts were recorded for this clonotype. CDR3 amino acids: CASSQRTSEIYNEQFF. The CDR3 coding sequence is TGCGCCAGCAGCCAACGGACTAGCGAGATCTACAATGAGCAGTTCTTC. The chain employs TRBV4-1 and TRBJ2-1, with 9 bases aligning to TRBD2. The V gene's germline CDR1 is MGHRA and CDR2 YSYEKL. This CDR3 comprises 16 residues. V lost 2 bases and J lost 3; bases outside the gene matches: 5.

This clonotype was detected many times. The chain has TRBV27 and TRBJ2-1; 9 nucleotides align to TRBD2. The CDR3 is 15 amino acids. Looked up from germline, CDR1 is MNHEY and CDR2 is SMNVEV (reference sequence). V lost 3 bases and J lost 5; bases outside the gene matches: 5. DNA for the CDR3: TGTGCCAGCAGTTTGAGCGGGAGGATCAACAATGAGCAGTTCTTC. It specifies CASSLSGRINNEQFF.

On this clonotype: One end of the junction fails to match germline, which may point to a read error. The chain carries TRBV20-1 and TRBJ2-5; perhaps D is TRBD1 or TRBD2 (6 bases each). This CDR3 has 14 residues. The V gene's germline CDR1 is DFQATT and CDR2 SNEGSKA (reference sequence). The CDR3 is CSARSPGGQGTQYF. The CDR3 DNA reads as TGCAGTGCTAGATCCCCCGGGGGCCAAGGGACCCAGTACTTC.

This clonotype appeared a few times. CDR3 sequence: CASSYSGWQAYSYNEQFF. The CDR3 DNA follows: TGTGCCAGCAGTTACTCGGGATGGCAGGCATACTCCTACAATGAGCAGTTCTTC. J is TRBJ2-1 and V is TRBV6-6; D gene unclear. CDR1 and CDR2 (germline): MNHNY, SVGAGI (reference sequence). This CDR3 has 18 amino acids. V gave up 0 bases and J gave up 0 bases, with 15 bases separating them.

This clonotype has at least ten counts. V is TRBV30 and J is TRBJ1-1; D not certain. The CDR3 has 13 amino acids. Trimming stripped 2 bases from V and 9 bases from J, with 16 bases between. Germline V CDR1 and CDR2: GTSNPN, SVGIG (reference sequence). The CDR3 region is CAWSLPWDEKAFF. The DNA of the CDR3 is TGTGCCTGGAGTCTACCTTGGGATGAGAAAGCTTTCTTT.

The table lists this clonotype with many counts. The chain employs TRBV28 and TRBJ2-7; D not certain. Germline values: CDR1 MDHEN, CDR2 SYDVKM. The ends were cut back, 6 bases at V and 7 bases at J, with 13 bases in the middle. CDR3 size: 12 residues. This chain's CDR3 is CASSPGSWEQYF. CDR3 nucleotide sequence: TGTGCCAGCAGCCCCGGTTCATGGGAGCAGTACTTC. Full variable domain (missing parts from reference TRBV28 and TRBJ2-7): DVKVTQSSRYLVKRTGEKVFLECVQDMDHENMFWYRQDPGLGLRLIYFSYDVKMKEKGDIPEGYSVSREKKERFSLILESASTNQTSMYLCASSPGSWEQYFGPGTRLTVT.

This clonotype has at least ten counts. The CDR3 region is CSASRSANTGELFF. The CDR3 DNA reads TGCAGTGCTTCTAGGTCAGCGAACACCGGGGAGCTGTTTTTT. The rearrangement joins TRBV20-1 to TRBJ2-2; no clear D. Per the germline V gene, CDR1 is DFQATT and CDR2 is SNEGSKA (reference sequence). Trimming stripped 5 bases from V and 0 bases from J, with 10 bases between. This CDR3 region has 14 residues.

Worth noting for this clonotype: A much larger clone lies one base from this, so it may be a read error. The chain combines TRBV5-1 with TRBJ1-1, with no clear D. Trimming cost V 1 base and J 5 bases, with 21 bases left between them. This CDR3 contains 17 residues. From germline, CDR1 is SGHRS and CDR2 YFSETQ. CDR3 sequence reads: CASSLTVGRVGRTEAFF. The CDR3 DNA is TGCGCCAGCAGCTTGACCGTCGGGAGGGTAGGTCGGACTGAAGCTTTCTTT. The entire variable domain, with the rest obtained from reference TRBV5-1 and TRBJ1-1, is as follows: KAGVTQTPRYLIKTRGQQVTLSCSPISGHRSVSWYQQTPGQGLQFLFEYFSETQRNKGNFPGRFSGRQFSNSRSEMNVSTLELGDSALYLCASSLTVGRVGRTEAFFGQGTRLTVV.

This clonotype showed up many times. The chain joins TRBV27 to TRBJ1-5; 9 bases are shared with TRBD1. Per the germline V gene, CDR1 is MNHEY and CDR2 is SMNVEV (reference sequence). Trimming took 8 bases from V and 6 from J; bases not matched to a gene: 14. The CDR3 spans 16 residues. The CDR3 nucleotides read TGTGCCAGCGGCAAAGCCCACGGACAGGGGACTCAGCCCCAGCATTTT. Translation: CASGKAHGQGTQPQHF.

This clonotype came up many times. The chain carries TRBV6-5 and TRBJ2-3; D unclear. Trimming took off 7 bases at V and 5 bases at J, with 13 bases between the two ends. Germline assignment: CDR1 MNHEY and CDR2 SVGAGI. This CDR3 comprises 13 residues. The CDR3 bases are TGTGCCAGCAAGGCCTGGGGTAGAGATACGCAGTATTTT. It translates to CASKAWGRDTQYF.

This clonotype has at least ten counts. The chain combines TRBV6-1 with TRBJ2-1; the match to TRBD2 covers 11 bases. CDR1 is MNHNS, CDR2 SASEGT, per germline. V dropped 6 bases and J dropped 10; count of bases not matched to a gene: 11. This CDR3 contains 15 residues. This CDR3 reads CASSSVAGGPREQFF. In DNA, the CDR3 is TGTGCCAGCAGCTCCGTAGCGGGAGGGCCTCGAGAGCAGTTCTTC.

This clonotype was picked up many times. V and J are TRBV5-8 and TRBJ1-2; no clear D. From germline, CDR1 is SGHTS and CDR2 YDEGEE. The CDR3 has 12 residues. The V and J ends lost 4 bases and 4 bases respectively, with 8 bases between them. The CDR3 sequence: CASSKLRYGYTF. The CDR3 DNA follows: TGTGCCAGCAGCAAGTTGCGCTATGGCTACACCTTC.

This clonotype was seen more than once but under ten times. The chain links TRBV20-1 to TRBJ1-5, with 9 nucleotides matching TRBD1. This CDR3 region has 16 residues. The germline V gene encodes CDR1 DFQATT and CDR2 SNEGSKA (reference sequence). The trim removed 3 bases at V and 4 bases at J, leaving 10 bases unmatched. CDR3 residues: CSASRADRGVNQPQHF. Here the CDR3 DNA reads TGCAGTGCTAGTAGGGCTGACAGGGGGGTTAATCAGCCCCAGCATTTT.

This clonotype was picked up a small number of times. This chain joins TRBV25-1 and TRBJ1-1, with 10 bases lining up with TRBD1. Germline values: CDR1 MGHDK, CDR2 SYGVNS. The CDR3 has 16 amino acids. The V segment lost 3 bases and the J segment 5 bases; nucleotides outside the gene matches: 9. Here the CDR3 reads CASSELAGTGATEAFF. In DNA, the CDR3 is TGTGCCAGCAGTGAGTTAGCCGGGACAGGGGCAACTGAAGCTTTCTTT.

This clonotype was counted many times. This chain connects TRBV11-2 to TRBJ2-3, with D perhaps TRBD2 (6 bases). Trimming removed 6 bases from V and 2 bases from J, with 12 bases in between. The CDR3 runs 14 residues. Germline lookup yields CDR1 SGHAT and CDR2 FQNNGV. The CDR3 DNA follows: TGTGCCAGCAGGGAGTGGGAGGCCACAGATACGCAGTATTTT. Translating it yields CASREWEATDTQYF.